This T cell receptor beta chain is from a study of blood T cell repertoires in COVID-19. This clone was counted between two and nine times. Generated by immunoSEQ multiplex PCR, the TCRdb table keeps only in-frame clones and is missing some. The table has 300,000 to 350,000 clones, roughly 86% seen once. Seattle's enrolled individuals joined amid active infection and were then monitored longitudinally. This clonotype was obtained from a man aged 25 to 40 with COVID-19, enrolled during active disease. Source material: peripheral blood.

Here the CDR3 reads CASILLNTEAFF. The CDR3 DNA is TGTGCCAGCATCCTCCTGAACACTGAAGCTTTCTTT. The V and J genes are TRBV2 and TRBJ1-1; D is ambiguous. The CDR3 is 12 residues long. V lost 7 bases, J lost 0 bases, and 6 bases lay in between. The germline gives CDR1 SNHLY, CDR2 FYNNEI.